This T cell receptor (beta chain) was observed in a study of blood T cell repertoires in COVID-19. Whole-study context: The cDNA or gDNA used as material had been derived from T cells, B-cell-depleted T cells, or PBMCs.

Germline V gene lookup returns CDR1 MNHEY and CDR2 SVGAGI. Trimming left V 8 bases short and J 4 bases short, with 14 bases between. This CDR3 is built from 13 residues. Some clones are missing from TCRdb's copy, which holds only in-frame ones; the method was immunoSEQ multiplex PCR. The top ten clones hold less than 20% of a sample with fewer than 300,000 clones, over 75% of them seen once. Input material: PBMCs or T cells enriched from blood (not recorded which). The source of this sequence is a man in his late teens or twenties who had recovered from COVID-19. This rearrangement joins TRBV6-5 to TRBJ1-2; D is ambiguous. The CDR3: CASRFIGVYGYTF. In nucleotides, the CDR3 is TGTGCCAGCCGCTTTATCGGTGTCTATGGCTACACCTTC.